These 23 T cell receptor beta chains were all obtained from the same sample, sequenced in a study of blood T cell repertoires in COVID-19. Sequenced by immunoSEQ multiplex PCR; TCRdb stores in-frame clones only, minus some. The data contain over 200,000 clones, 80% to 90% of them singletons. The sequencing input was peripheral blood. These receptor sequences come from a man aged 30-40 years who had recovered from COVID-19.

The chain is built from TRBV29-1 and TRBJ1-2; 9 bases are shared with TRBD1. Germline V lookup: CDR1 SQVTM, CDR2 ANQGSEA. The CDR3 loop spans 16 amino acids. The V segment lost 6 bases and the J segment 4 bases; nucleotides outside the gene matches: 15. CDR3 sequence: CSVGVRTGERIYGYTF. CDR3 in DNA: TGCAGCGTGGGGGTGCGGACAGGGGAAAGAATCTATGGCTACACCTTC.

The chain uses TRBV13 and TRBJ2-7; tentative D call: TRBD1 (6 bases). Germline V gives CDR1 PRHDT, CDR2 FYEKMQ (reference sequence). This CDR3 comprises 15 residues. Trimming removed 5 bases at V and 2 bases at J, with 16 bases between. The CDR3, as DNA: TGTGCCAGCAGCCCCGGCAGGGGTAATCCCTACGAGCAGTACTTC. Protein sequence: CASSPGRGNPYEQYF.

The chain is built from TRBV29-1 and TRBJ1-1; TRBD1 is a possible D gene (5 bases). Trimming left V 6 bases short and J 0 bases short, with 23 bases between. The CDR3 runs 17 residues. CDR1 and CDR2 from the germline V gene are SQVTM and ANQGSEA. The CDR3 sequence: CSVREQVSYPMNTEAFF. The CDR3 DNA reads TGCAGCGTGCGAGAACAGGTCTCCTATCCCATGAACACTGAAGCTTTCTTT.

V is TRBV5-4 and J is TRBJ1-1, with a possible D match to TRBD1 (5 bases). The CDR3 length is 17 residues. The germline gives CDR1 SGHNT, CDR2 YYREEE (reference sequence). Trimming removed 3 bases from V and 0 bases from J, with 18 bases in between. CDR3 in amino acids: CASSWGGRGAMNTEAFF. Here the CDR3 DNA reads TGTGCCAGCAGCTGGGGGGGTAGAGGGGCGATGAACACTGAAGCTTTCTTT.

This chain uses TRBV19 with TRBJ2-7; 10 bases fit TRBD1. Germline values: CDR1 LNHDA, CDR2 SQIVND (reference sequence). This CDR3 is built from 17 residues. V dropped 5 bases and J dropped 2; count of bases not matched to a gene: 12. CDR3 amino acids: CASSPNPGQGVPYEQYF. CDR3 nucleotide sequence: TGTGCCAGTAGTCCCAACCCTGGACAGGGGGTCCCCTACGAGCAGTACTTC.

V is TRBV18 and J is TRBJ1-4; D is ambiguous. Deletions cut 4 bases from V and 0 bases from J, with 9 bases between. Germline lookup yields CDR1 KGHSH and CDR2 LQKENI. The length of the CDR3 is 15 residues. The CDR3 is CASSLRHATNEKLFF. CDR3 sequence (DNA): TGTGCCAGCTCACTCCGACACGCAACTAATGAAAAACTGTTTTTT.

This CDR3 is CASSLGTGIVETQYF. Written as DNA, the CDR3 is TGTGCCAGTAGCCTAGGGACAGGGATTGTGGAGACCCAGTACTTC. This chain connects TRBV19 to TRBJ2-5, with 9 bases lining up with TRBD1. V lost 6 bases to trimming and J lost 5 bases; unmatched junction nucleotides: 10. The CDR3 consists of 15 residues. Germline V gene lookup returns CDR1 LNHDA and CDR2 SQIVND (reference sequence).

J is TRBJ2-5 and V is TRBV27; 7 nucleotides agree with TRBD1. From germline, CDR1 is MNHEY and CDR2 SMNVEV (reference sequence). The V and J ends lost 6 bases and 4 bases, in that order; junction bases with no gene match: 5. The CDR3 sequence is 13 residues long. The CDR3 region has the DNA TGTGCCAGCAGCGAGGGACAGCCAGAGACCCAGTACTTC. This translates into CASSEGQPETQYF.

The table lists this clone with a count of one. The chain links TRBV7-8 to TRBJ2-3; possibly TRBD1 or TRBD2 for D (5 bases each). Germline lookup yields CDR1 SGHVS and CDR2 FQNEAQ. This CDR3 is 16 amino acids long. V shed 5 bases and J shed 1 base, with 16 bases lying between them. DNA of the CDR3: TGTGCCAGCAGCCGAGGGGTCGCGCGGGGCACAGATACGCAGTATTTT. It encodes CASSRGVARGTDTQYF.

This chain links TRBV13 with TRBJ2-7; 9 nucleotides line up with TRBD1. The CDR3 extends over 16 amino acids. J was trimmed by 1 base and V by 5 bases; bases with no gene match: 9. Germline CDR1 and CDR2: PRHDT and FYEKMQ (reference sequence). CDR3 sequence: CASSKERDRASYEQYF. The CDR3 DNA reads TGTGCCAGCAGCAAAGAGCGGGACAGGGCATCCTACGAGCAGTACTTC.

This chain joins TRBV15 and TRBJ2-7, with TRBD2 as a possible D gene (6 bases). Germline V gives CDR1 LNHNV, CDR2 YYDKDF (reference sequence). V was cut by 0 bases and J by 7 bases, with 16 bases left in between. The CDR3 has 15 amino acids. The CDR3 sequence is CATSRDRANRGEQYF. CDR3 DNA sequence: TGTGCCACCAGCAGAGATCGGGCAAATCGGGGGGAGCAGTACTTC.

The genes are TRBV7-2 and TRBJ2-5, with D maybe TRBD2 (7 bases). The CDR3 totals 14 residues. Trimming took off 1 base at V and 5 bases at J, with 11 bases between the two ends. CDR1 and CDR2 from the germline V gene are SGHTA and FQGNSA. For the CDR3, the DNA is TGTGCCAGCAGCTTAGTGGCGGGGGCTGAGACCCAGTACTTC. Translated, it gives CASSLVAGAETQYF.

The V gene is TRBV4-1, the J gene TRBJ1-2; 7 nucleotides agree with TRBD1. The ends lost 3 bases at V and 4 bases at J; junction bases unmatched: 8. The CDR3 sequence is 15 residues long. Germline V lookup: CDR1 MGHRA, CDR2 YSYEKL. The CDR3 loop is CASSQRDSPLYGYTF. The CDR3 DNA sequence: TGCGCCAGCAGCCAGAGGGACAGCCCTCTCTATGGCTACACCTTC.

The chain joins TRBV4-1 to TRBJ2-7; the match to TRBD2 covers 16 bases. From germline, CDR1 is MGHRA and CDR2 YSYEKL. CDR3 length: 17 residues. Unmatched junction bases numbered 5, after V lost 4 bases and J lost 2 bases. This CDR3 reads CASSLSGTSGGAYEQYF. DNA for the CDR3: TGCGCCAGCAGCCTTAGCGGGACTAGCGGGGGGGCCTACGAGCAGTACTTC.

V usage is TRBV7-7 and J usage is TRBJ2-1; TRBD1 might be the D (6 bases). V was pared by 6 bases and J by 5 bases, with 11 bases between. CDR3 length equals 13 residues. Germline V lookup: CDR1 SSHAT, CDR2 FNYEAQ (reference sequence). CDR3 residues: CASSTRQDNEQFF. As DNA, the CDR3 is TGTGCCAGCAGTACAAGACAGGACAATGAGCAGTTCTTC.

The rearrangement uses TRBV12-3 or TRBV12-4 and TRBJ1-1, with no clear D. The CDR3 runs to 12 residues. The germline V and J ends were trimmed by 5 bases and 2 bases, with 6 bases remaining between them. The CDR3 DNA follows: TGTGCCAGCAGTACTCAAAACACTGAAGCTTTCTTT. Amino acid sequence: CASSTQNTEAFF.

This clone was picked up one time. DNA of the CDR3: TGTGCCAGCAGCTTCCCGAGACAGGCAACTAACTATGGCTACACCTTC. Amino acids: CASSFPRQATNYGYTF. J is TRBJ1-2 and V is TRBV7-9; TRBD1 is a possible D gene (6 bases). CDR1 and CDR2 from the germline V gene are SEHNR and FQNEAQ (reference sequence). The CDR3 sequence is 16 residues long. V lost 3 bases and J lost 0, with 14 bases in between.

This rearrangement joins TRBV9 to TRBJ1-4; D unresolved. Trimming took off 2 bases at V and 0 bases at J, with 8 bases between the two ends. Germline CDR1 and CDR2: SGDLS and YYNGEE. This CDR3 is 15 amino acids long. The CDR3 coding sequence is TGTGCCAGCAGCGTTACGGGGACAACTAATGAAAAACTGTTTTTT. It codes for CASSVTGTTNEKLFF.

The chain carries TRBV2 and TRBJ2-7; a possible D gene is TRBD1 (6 bases). CDR3 length equals 16 residues. V dropped 7 bases and J dropped 0 bases, with 19 bases sitting between them. CDR1 SNHLY and CDR2 FYNNEI come from the germline V gene. The CDR3 coding sequence is TGTGCCAGCAACCCTCTGACAGGACTCTACTCCTACGAGCAGTACTTC. This encodes CASNPLTGLYSYEQYF.

This chain links TRBV6-5 with TRBJ2-4, with TRBD2 matching over 15 bases. The germline V gene has CDR1 MNHEY and CDR2 SVGAGI. The CDR3 loop spans 16 amino acids. V shed 4 bases and J 9 bases; nucleotides not matched to a gene: 7. DNA for the CDR3: TGTGCCAGCAGTTGGGGACTAGCGGGGGGTTCGCTCATTCAGTACTTC. Amino acid sequence: CASSWGLAGGSLIQYF.

This clone turned up a few times. The chain employs TRBV12-3 or TRBV12-4 and TRBJ1-2; no clear D. Trimming took off 5 bases at V and 0 bases at J, with 7 bases between the two ends. This CDR3 contains 13 residues. The CDR3 sequence is CASSQDTNYGYTF. DNA of the CDR3: TGTGCCAGCAGTCAAGACACTAACTATGGCTACACCTTC.

This chain uses TRBV5-6 with TRBJ1-5, with D maybe TRBD1 (5 bases). The length of the CDR3 is 13 residues. Per germline, CDR1 SGHDT and CDR2 YYEEEE. Trimming left V 4 bases short and J 6 bases short, with 11 bases between. The CDR3 loop is CASSLSGGQPQHF. CDR3 nucleotide sequence: TGTGCCAGCAGCCTTTCCGGGGGTCAGCCCCAGCATTTT.

The rearrangement uses TRBV6-1 and TRBJ1-1, with 7 bases identical to TRBD1. Germline values: CDR1 MNHNS, CDR2 SASEGT. The V and J ends lost 3 bases and 2 bases, in that order; junction bases with no gene match: 6. The length of the CDR3 is 15 residues. This CDR3 reads CASSEPNRGNTEAFF. CDR3 nucleotide sequence: TGTGCCAGCAGTGAGCCGAACAGGGGTAACACTGAAGCTTTCTTT.